This passage covers 30 T cell receptor beta chains from one sample sequenced in a study of beta chain features in type 1 diabetes listed by TCRdb under 2018. What the study reported, not specific to this receptor: Type 1 diabetes patients showed a moderate but significant shortening of TCRB CDR3 length in all four CD4+ subsets.

Library prep was done by the immunoSEQ multiplex PCR assay. The entire amount of isolated RNA was reverse transcribed using the High Capacity cDNA Reverse Transcription Kit, so the sequenced TCRB transcripts were expressed ones. TCRdb's version of the immuneACCESS table is confined to in-frame rearrangements and falls short of the full clone set. An unresolved V gene accounts for under half of the shortfall where checked; the remainder is of unknown origin. The sample contains 640,000 or so clones, roughly 13% of them found a single time. Roughly 0.04% of the sample is held by the ten biggest clonotypes. What these receptors recognize is not known. The specimen sequenced was naive CD4+ T cells from blood. The cell subset or site label corresponds to: true naive CD4+ T cells. The origin of the receptors is a man between 18 and 29 years old with type 1 diabetes.

V usage is TRBV4-1 and J usage is TRBJ2-1, with D perhaps TRBD1 or TRBD2 (5 bases each). Germline V gene sequence: CDR1 MGHRA, CDR2 YSYEKL. Deletions cut 6 bases from V and 3 bases from J, with 18 bases between. The CDR3 spans 16 residues. The CDR3 region has the DNA TGCGCCAGCAGTCATTTAGGGAGACAGCACTACAATGAGCAGTTCTTC. As protein: CASSHLGRQHYNEQFF.

A few counts support this clone. The V and J genes are TRBV7-2 and TRBJ2-3, with 9 bases lining up with TRBD1. Losses at the gene ends were 3 bases for V and 4 bases for J; bases not matched to a gene: 5. This CDR3 has 15 residues. Germline V CDR1 and CDR2: SGHTA, FQGNSA. The CDR3 DNA reads TGTGCCAGCAGCTTCCAACAGGGGGCCCCAGATACGCAGTATTTT. Protein sequence: CASSFQQGAPDTQYF.

This chain links TRBV7-2 with TRBJ2-7; 7 nucleotides match TRBD1. Unmatched junction bases numbered 4, after V lost 5 bases and J lost 3 bases. Germline V gene sequence: CDR1 SGHTA, CDR2 FQGNSA. The CDR3 extends over 13 amino acids. The CDR3 sequence is CASSADRDYEQYF. CDR3 nucleotides: TGTGCCAGCAGCGCCGACAGGGACTACGAGCAGTACTTC.

This clone has a handful of counts. The rearrangement uses TRBV11-2 and TRBJ2-3; TRBD1 agrees at 7 bases. Germline assignment: CDR1 SGHAT and CDR2 FQNNGV. V trimming: 5 bases; J trimming: 2 bases; junction bases outside the gene matches: 13. This CDR3 region has 17 residues. CDR3 residues: CASSTIRGQVITDTQYF. CDR3 DNA: TGTGCCAGCAGCACCATTCGCGGACAGGTGATCACAGATACGCAGTATTTT. Full variable domain (missing parts from reference TRBV11-2 and TRBJ2-3): EAGVAQSPRYKIIEKRQSVAFWCNPISGHATLYWYQQILGQGPKLLIQFQNNGVVDDSQLPKDRFSAERLKGVDSTLKIQPAKLEDSAVYLCASSTIRGQVITDTQYFGPGTRLTVL.

The genes are TRBV7-6 and TRBJ1-1; D not resolved. This CDR3 region has 15 residues. Trimming shortened V by 5 bases and J by 4 bases, and 17 bases separated the two germline ends. In germline, CDR1 is SGHVS, CDR2 FNYEAQ. The CDR3 is CASSPLSGWGTEAFF. For the CDR3, the DNA is TGTGCCAGCAGCCCCCTTAGTGGTTGGGGCACTGAAGCTTTCTTT.

This clone appeared a few times. The chain combines TRBV11-2 with TRBJ2-1; unclear D gene. Germline assignment: CDR1 SGHAT and CDR2 FQNNGV. With 4 bases removed from V and 3 bases from J, the gap between germline ends came to 4 bases. CDR3 length: 12 residues. CDR3 protein: CASSSYYNEQFF. The CDR3 DNA reads TGTGCCAGCAGCTCCTACTACAATGAGCAGTTCTTC.

This clone has just a few counts. The V and J genes are TRBV19 and TRBJ2-7; tentatively, D is TRBD1 (6 bases). The germline gives CDR1 LNHDA, CDR2 SQIVND (reference sequence). V shed 8 bases and J shed 4 bases, with 9 bases lying between them. The CDR3 extends over 11 amino acids. Here the CDR3 DNA reads TGTGCCAGTTACAGGGTTTACGAGCAGTACTTC. This translates into CASYRVYEQYF.

The chain employs TRBV29-1 and TRBJ1-2, with D perhaps matching TRBD1 (6 bases). The CDR3 runs to 12 residues. Deletions cut 7 bases from V and 3 bases from J, with 12 bases between. The germline gives CDR1 SQVTM, CDR2 ANQGSEA. CDR3 region: CSAQGLDYGYTF. CDR3 in DNA: TGCAGCGCTCAGGGGTTGGACTATGGCTACACCTTC. Full variable domain (remainder filled in from reference TRBV29-1 and TRBJ1-2): SAVISQKPSRDICQRGTSLTIQCQVDSQVTMMFWYRQQPGQSLTLIATANQGSEATYESGFVIDKFPISRPNLTFSTLTVSNMSPEDSSIYLCSAQGLDYGYTFGSGTRLTVV.

This clone was observed a handful of times. The chain carries TRBV11-2 and TRBJ1-4; TRBD1 matches 8 bases. Germline CDR1 and CDR2: SGHAT and FQNNGV. The CDR3 has 15 residues. Germline trimming cut 1 base from V and 7 bases from J; bases unmatched to any gene: 5. CDR3 DNA: TGTGCCAGCAGCTTAGCCCAGGGGGCGGGTGAAAAACTGTTTTTT. As protein: CASSLAQGAGEKLFF.

This clone occurred a few times. The rearrangement joins TRBV30 to TRBJ1-2, with TRBD1 as a possible D gene (6 bases). Germline V lookup: CDR1 GTSNPN, CDR2 SVGIG (reference sequence). The V end lost 3 bases, the J end lost 4 bases, and 9 bases lay between the germline ends. CDR3 size: 12 residues. CDR3 amino acids: CAWRYRAYGYTF. The CDR3 bases are TGTGCCTGGAGGTACAGGGCCTATGGCTACACCTTC.

This clone showed up just a few times. The rearrangement joins TRBV30 to TRBJ1-3; maybe TRBD1 (6 bases). V was shortened by 2 bases and J by 0 bases, with 14 bases between the two germline ends. CDR3 length: 16 amino acids. The germline V gene encodes CDR1 GTSNPN and CDR2 SVGIG (reference sequence). The CDR3: CAWSSRTANSGNTIYF. For the CDR3, the DNA is TGTGCCTGGAGTTCCCGGACAGCAAACTCTGGAAACACCATATATTTT.

This clone was recorded a few times. At one end the junction does not follow the germline gene, possibly because of a read error. The chain couples TRBV20-1 to TRBJ2-7; perhaps TRBD1 as D (6 bases). Germline values: CDR1 DFQATT, CDR2 SNEGSKA (reference sequence). The CDR3 runs 11 residues. CDR3 DNA sequence: TGCAGTGCTAGGGATCAGGGGACGGAGGACTTC. This encodes CSARDQGTEDF.

This clone has more than one count but fewer than ten. The V gene is TRBV4-1, the J gene TRBJ2-7; TRBD1 is a possible D gene (6 bases). Germline V lookup: CDR1 MGHRA, CDR2 YSYEKL. V dropped 0 bases and J dropped 2 bases, with 8 bases sitting between them. The CDR3 totals 14 residues. For the CDR3, the DNA is TGCGCCAGCAGCCAAGATTGGGGGCCCTACGAGCAGTACTTC. Translation: CASSQDWGPYEQYF.

The J gene is TRBJ2-7, the V gene TRBV10-3; D remains unclear. Germline loops: CDR1 ENHRY, CDR2 SYGVKD. The ends were cut back, 10 bases at V and 0 bases at J, with 16 bases in the middle. The CDR3 totals 14 residues. The CDR3 region is CASHGSYSSYEQYF. DNA for the CDR3: TGTGCCAGTCACGGGTCCTACAGCTCCTACGAGCAGTACTTC.

This chain links TRBV29-1 with TRBJ2-5, with 9 bases identical to TRBD1. This CDR3 is 15 amino acids long. The trim removed 6 bases at V and 4 bases at J, leaving 12 bases unmatched. Germline V lookup: CDR1 SQVTM, CDR2 ANQGSEA. The CDR3 region is CSVPDRGYPGETQYF. The CDR3 nucleotides are TGCAGCGTCCCGGACAGGGGATATCCGGGAGAGACCCAGTACTTC. Full variable domain (rest looked up from reference TRBV29-1 and TRBJ2-5): SAVISQKPSRDICQRGTSLTIQCQVDSQVTMMFWYRQQPGQSLTLIATANQGSEATYESGFVIDKFPISRPNLTFSTLTVSNMSPEDSSIYLCSVPDRGYPGETQYFGPGTRLLVL.

The chain recombines TRBV2 with TRBJ1-5; the D is unclear. This CDR3 comprises 13 residues. Trimming stripped 3 bases from V and 3 bases from J, with 6 bases between. Germline V gives CDR1 SNHLY, CDR2 FYNNEI. CDR3 nucleotide sequence: TGTGCCAGCAGTGATGAGGTCAATCAGCCCCAGCATTTT. Its protein product is CASSDEVNQPQHF. Full variable domain (remainder filled in from reference TRBV2 and TRBJ1-5): EPEVTQTPSHQVTQMGQEVILRCVPISNHLYFYWYRQILGQKVEFLVSFYNNEISEKSEIFDDQFSVERPDGSNFTLKIRSTKLEDSAMYFCASSDEVNQPQHFGDGTRLSIL.

In its sample, this clone was seen a few times. The chain employs TRBV29-1 and TRBJ1-2; 7 bases line up with TRBD1. Trimming took 3 bases from V and 6 from J; bases not matched to a gene: 7. Looked up from germline, CDR1 is SQVTM and CDR2 is ANQGSEA. The CDR3 is 13 residues long. The CDR3: CSVDIDRAHGYTF. CDR3 in DNA: TGCAGCGTTGATATCGACAGGGCCCATGGCTACACCTTC. The full variable domain, with the rest looked up from reference TRBV29-1 and TRBJ1-2, is SAVISQKPSRDICQRGTSLTIQCQVDSQVTMMFWYRQQPGQSLTLIATANQGSEATYESGFVIDKFPISRPNLTFSTLTVSNMSPEDSSIYLCSVDIDRAHGYTFGSGTRLTVV.

The J gene is TRBJ2-1, the V gene TRBV5-1; D remains ambiguous. CDR3 size: 14 residues. The V end was cut by 0 bases, the J end by 15 bases, with 19 bases between. Per the germline V gene, CDR1 is SGHRS and CDR2 is YFSETQ. The CDR3 is CASSLEGRAGSPFF. CDR3 nucleotides: TGCGCCAGCAGCTTGGAGGGTCGGGCCGGAAGTCCGTTCTTC.

This clone was seen only a few times. The V and J genes are TRBV29-1 and TRBJ2-7; D possibly corresponds to TRBD2 (6 bases). The V gene's germline CDR1 is SQVTM and CDR2 ANQGSEA. This CDR3 has 13 amino acids. V was cut by 6 bases and J by 0 bases, with 12 bases left in between. The DNA of the CDR3 is TGCAGCGTCTGGGACTCTCGCTCCTACGAGCAGTACTTC. It translates to CSVWDSRSYEQYF.

This sequence joins TRBV9 and TRBJ1-5, with 9 bases aligning to TRBD1. Germline values: CDR1 SGDLS, CDR2 YYNGEE. With 7 bases clipped from V and 2 bases from J, the junction kept 16 bases outside the gene matches. This CDR3 comprises 18 residues. The CDR3: CASDEDRGPYMCNQPQHF. The CDR3 DNA sequence: TGTGCCAGCGACGAGGACAGGGGCCCCTATATGTGCAATCAGCCCCAGCATTTT.

The chain uses TRBV5-4 and TRBJ2-6; a possible D gene is TRBD2 (5 bases). V was cut by 1 base and J by 4 bases, with 12 bases left in between. The germline V gene has CDR1 SGHNT and CDR2 YYREEE (reference sequence). The length of the CDR3 is 16 residues. The CDR3 loop reads CASSLMEVSGANVLTF. In nucleotides, the CDR3 is TGTGCCAGCAGCTTGATGGAGGTTTCCGGGGCCAACGTCCTGACTTTC.

This clone has more than one count but fewer than ten. The CDR3 DNA follows: TGTGCCACCGCTATTAGGGGAGGGAAGGACACTGAAGCTTTCTTT. This encodes CATAIRGGKDTEAFF. This rearrangement joins TRBV6-5 to TRBJ1-1, with a tentative D call TRBD1 (5 bases). Germline CDR1 MNHEY, CDR2 SVGAGI. With 10 bases removed from V and 3 bases from J, the gap between germline ends came to 21 bases. This CDR3 has 15 amino acids.

The chain links TRBV30 to TRBJ2-1; TRBD1 matches at 7 bases. V shed 1 base and J 8 bases; nucleotides not matched to a gene: 11. This CDR3 is built from 15 residues. Per the germline V gene, CDR1 is GTSNPN and CDR2 is SVGIG (reference sequence). In DNA, the CDR3 is TGTGCCTGGAGTGACGGGACAGAATGGGGCGATGAGCAGTTCTTC. It specifies CAWSDGTEWGDEQFF.

Comment on this clone: Other DNA sequences in this specimen translate into the identical CDR3. The chain has TRBV5-1 and TRBJ1-2; D gene uncertain. The CDR3 length is 13 residues. Germline V gene data show CDR1 as SGHRS and CDR2 as YFSETQ. V lost 0 bases and J 8 bases, leaving 11 bases between the germline ends. CDR3 in amino acids: CASSLGSPGGYTF. CDR3 coding DNA: TGCGCCAGCAGCTTGGGAAGTCCGGGAGGCTACACCTTC.

In this sample, this clone turned up a few times. The J gene is TRBJ2-5, the V gene TRBV30, with TRBD2 identical over 13 bases. This CDR3 is 17 amino acids long. Trimming cost V 3 bases and J 2 bases; bases outside gene matches: 9. From germline, CDR1 is GTSNPN and CDR2 SVGIG (reference sequence). This CDR3 is CAWRRLAGGGFQETQYF. Written as DNA, the CDR3 is TGTGCCTGGAGACGACTAGCGGGGGGCGGATTTCAAGAGACCCAGTACTTC.

This rearrangement joins TRBV10-3 to TRBJ1-1; unclear D gene. There are 14 residues in the CDR3. CDR1 and CDR2 from the germline V gene are ENHRY and SYGVKD. Deletions cut 8 bases from V and 4 bases from J, with 17 bases between. CDR3 amino acids: CAILWVEWPTEAFF. As DNA, the CDR3 is TGTGCCATCCTGTGGGTGGAGTGGCCCACTGAAGCTTTCTTT.

This clone came up a few times. V and J are TRBV30 and TRBJ2-1; 8 bases line up with TRBD2. V shed 3 bases, J shed 0 bases, and the junction held 16 bases outside the gene matches. Looked up from germline, CDR1 is GTSNPN and CDR2 is SVGIG (reference sequence). The CDR3 extends over 19 amino acids. The CDR3 sequence: CAWRAGAQRGPISYNEQFF. CDR3 bases: TGTGCCTGGAGGGCCGGGGCTCAGCGGGGGCCAATCTCCTACAATGAGCAGTTCTTC.

In its sample, this clone was seen a few times. The J gene is TRBJ1-2, the V gene TRBV2; the D gene is possibly TRBD1 (5 bases). The CDR3 sequence is 14 residues long. The V end lost 4 bases, the J end lost 7 bases, and 16 bases lay between the germline ends. CDR1 is SNHLY, CDR2 FYNNEI, per germline. CDR3 sequence: CASSGGIEGRGYTF. The CDR3 nucleotides read TGTGCCAGCAGTGGGGGGATAGAGGGTCGTGGCTACACCTTC.

The chain couples TRBV28 to TRBJ1-6; tentative D call: TRBD1 (5 bases). The CDR3 is made up of 15 amino acids. V lost 6 bases to trimming and J lost 4 bases, with 13 bases between them. From germline, CDR1 is MDHEN and CDR2 SYDVKM. This CDR3 is CASSEAGMYNSPLHF. CDR3 sequence (DNA): TGTGCCAGCAGCGAAGCAGGGATGTATAATTCACCCCTCCACTTT. Complete variable domain (other parts from reference TRBV28 and TRBJ1-6): DVKVTQSSRYLVKRTGEKVFLECVQDMDHENMFWYRQDPGLGLRLIYFSYDVKMKEKGDIPEGYSVSREKKERFSLILESASTNQTSMYLCASSEAGMYNSPLHFGNGTRLTVT.

The V call is TRBV6-1, the J call TRBJ1-5; D is unresolved. Germline CDR1 and CDR2: MNHNS and SASEGT. The ends were cut back, 10 bases at V and 5 bases at J, with 15 bases in the middle. This CDR3 has 13 amino acids. CDR3 loop: CATQPGVHQPQHF. CDR3 nucleotide sequence: TGTGCCACTCAGCCCGGGGTACATCAGCCCCAGCATTTT.